This T cell receptor beta chain is from a study of Graves' ophthalmopathy and Graves' hyperthyroidism listed by TCRdb under 2018. General notes on the study: Stable hyperthyroidism was defined as no progression to ophthalmopathy within 18 months of follow-up. To explore V-J signatures that distinguish ophthalmopathy from hyperthyroidism, a discovery set of under 110 patients was enrolled, made up of approximately 45 with ophthalmopathy and under 65 with stable hyperthyroidism. In about six hyperthyroidism patients, T-cell repertoires of thyroid tissue and blood were compared. An independent validation cohort comprised some 19 hyperthyroidism patients and 15 to 17 patients who later progressed from hyperthyroidism to ophthalmopathy. TCR beta repertoire signatures were used to distinguish Graves' ophthalmopathy from Graves' hyperthyroidism and to predict progression to ophthalmopathy. Once sampling was done, hyperthyroidism patients were given methimazole at a starting dose of 30 mg daily, while ophthalmopathy patients were given high-dose intravenous methylprednisolone. In total, approximately 130 blood samples were TCR-sequenced: 40 to 45 ophthalmopathy, around 75 hyperthyroidism and some 17 hyperthyroidism-to-ophthalmopathy patients. Broader findings and caveats from the paper: Most expanded thyroid clonotypes with a frequency above 0.001 also appeared in blood, which suggests that blood repertoires may reflect the immune response in the thyroid. In validation, the model predicted ophthalmopathy progression with 70.59% sensitivity and around 72% specificity; roughly 12 predicted patients were CT-confirmed with GO in a median of approximately six months. Sample size was not predetermined statistically, and investigators were not blinded to group allocation. Ophthalmopathy was separated from stable hyperthyroidism by the 13-signature model with about 85% sensitivity and around 81% specificity in cross-validation and with 80%/75% in the test set.

Hyperthyroidism patients were newly diagnosed, with disease duration under 2 months, and aged 18 to 65 years. Patients with other autoimmune diseases, uncontrolled infections, pregnancy or lactation were excluded. Diagnosis relied on clinical symptoms, serum thyroxine, TRAb, thyroid ultrasound and orbital computed tomography. Trizol reagent was used to extract the total RNA, and its quality was then checked on an Agilent 2100 Bioanalyzer. This clonotype has just one count. Its antigen is not yet known. Base quality data are lacking; no much larger clone is found one base away. A single read counts as weak evidence. TCR beta CDR3 regions were amplified from RNA transcripts for repertoire sequencing. A first-round RT-PCR used HTBI primers with the Qiagen OneStep RT-PCR kit, followed by a second-round multiplex PCR, size selection and purification. Sequencing of the libraries was carried out on an Illumina HiSeq2000 in paired-end mode with 100 bp reads. In the authors' own workflow: SOAPnuke was used to process the reads, removing any read that contained adapters or uncalled bases, had a mean Phred below 15, or lacked an exact match to the constant primer or identifier. COPE v1.2.5 was used to merge high-quality paired reads. Unique nucleotide sequences were defined as clonotypes and aligned to IMGT TRB V, D and J references using MiTCR v1.1. Only V-J combinations with frequency above 0.0001 were analysed, covering over 98% of repertoires. For each V-J combination, a TCR clonal expansion and chaos score was defined as the ratio of F50 clonal expansion to chaos observed in the TCRdist matrix. Welch's t-statistics and random forest were used to reduce features to about a dozen V-J combinations, which were fed into a naive Bayes classifier. The Morisita-Horn index was used to measure how similar the thyroid and blood repertoires were. Through fastp at Q25 and MiXCR, TCRdb rebuilt clones from the public reads, retaining in-frame beta chains. Each entry merges the rows of one CDR3 protein and shows their most common DNA and genes. TCRdb's processing, not the authors' own work, is the source of the V and J calls. Present in this sample are over a million distinct CDR3 sequences, roughly 35% of which were seen just once. Of the sample, over 8.5% falls within the top ten clones.

The specimen was peripheral blood or thyroid tissue (not recorded which). The TCR comes from an adult man with Graves' hyperthyroidism.

In nucleotides, the sequence is TGTGCCAGCAGCCCCATCGCGGGGACAGATAATTCACCCCAGCATTTT. The encoded protein is CASSPIAGTDNSPQHF. The V gene is TRBV7-6 and the J gene is TRBJ1-5, with TRBD1 matching 7 junction bases. The germline V gene encodes CDR1 SGHVS and CDR2 FNYEAQ. V ends up 5 bases short and J 10 bases short, with an unmatched junction base count of 17. The CDR3 covers 16 residues, taking in both the cysteine and the phenylalanine. Only CDR3 DNA remains: 48 bases, in frame from the first base. With the portions outside the CDR3 filled from the reference TRBV7-6 and TRBJ1-5 genes, the complete variable region becomes GAGVSQSPRYKVTKRGQDVALRCDPISGHVSLYWYRQALGQGPEFLTYFNYEAQQDKSGLPNDRFSAERPEGSISTLTIQRTEQRDSAMYRCASSPIAGTDNSPQHFGDGTRLSIL.